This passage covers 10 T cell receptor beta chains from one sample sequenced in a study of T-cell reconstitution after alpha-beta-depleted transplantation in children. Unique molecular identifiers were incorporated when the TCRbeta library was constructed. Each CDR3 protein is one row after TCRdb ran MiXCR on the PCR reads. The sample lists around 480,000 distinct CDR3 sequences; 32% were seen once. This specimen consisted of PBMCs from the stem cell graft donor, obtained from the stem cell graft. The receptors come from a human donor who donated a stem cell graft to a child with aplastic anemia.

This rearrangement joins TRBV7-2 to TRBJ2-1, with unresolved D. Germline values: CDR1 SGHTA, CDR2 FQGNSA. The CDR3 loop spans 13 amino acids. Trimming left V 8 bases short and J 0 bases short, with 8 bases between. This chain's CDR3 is CASGLSSYNEQFF. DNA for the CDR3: TGTGCCAGCGGTCTGAGCTCCTACAATGAGCAGTTCTTC.

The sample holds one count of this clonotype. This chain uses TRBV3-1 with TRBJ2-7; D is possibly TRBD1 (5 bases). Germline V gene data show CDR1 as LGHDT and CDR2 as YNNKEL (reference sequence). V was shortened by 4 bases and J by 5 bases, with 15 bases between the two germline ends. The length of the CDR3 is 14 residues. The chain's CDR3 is CASSRTTVTDEQYF. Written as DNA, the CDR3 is TGTGCCAGCAGCCGAACGACAGTGACGGACGAGCAGTACTTC.

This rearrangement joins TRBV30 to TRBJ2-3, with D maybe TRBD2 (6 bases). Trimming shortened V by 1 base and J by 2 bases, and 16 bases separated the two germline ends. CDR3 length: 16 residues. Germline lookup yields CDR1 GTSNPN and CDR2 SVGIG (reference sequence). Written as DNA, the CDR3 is TGTGCCTGGAGTGCCACTAGCAGACTCTTCACAGATACGCAGTATTTT. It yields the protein CAWSATSRLFTDTQYF.

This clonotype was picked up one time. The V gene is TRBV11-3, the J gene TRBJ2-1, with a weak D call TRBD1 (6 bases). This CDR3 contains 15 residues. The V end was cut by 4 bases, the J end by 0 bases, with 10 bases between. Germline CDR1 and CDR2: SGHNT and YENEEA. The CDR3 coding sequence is TGTGCCAGCAGCTCGGGACAAATCTCCTACAATGAGCAGTTCTTC. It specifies CASSSGQISYNEQFF.

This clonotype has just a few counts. The CDR3 region has the DNA TGCAGTGGGGGTCCTATTGTAGATACGCAGTATTTT. Translating it yields CSGGPIVDTQYF. The rearrangement links TRBV20-1 to TRBJ2-3; D is undetermined. The ends were cut back, 7 bases at V and 5 bases at J, with 13 bases in the middle. Germline CDR1 reads DFQATT; CDR2 reads SNEGSKA (reference sequence). This CDR3 has 12 amino acids.

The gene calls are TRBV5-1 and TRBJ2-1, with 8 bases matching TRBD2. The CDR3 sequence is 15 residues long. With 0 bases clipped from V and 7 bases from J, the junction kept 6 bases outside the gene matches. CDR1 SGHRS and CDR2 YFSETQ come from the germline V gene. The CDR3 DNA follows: TGCGCCAGCAGCTTGGTGGTAGCGGGAAATAATGAGCAGTTCTTC. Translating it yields CASSLVVAGNNEQFF. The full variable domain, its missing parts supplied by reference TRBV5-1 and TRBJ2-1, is KAGVTQTPRYLIKTRGQQVTLSCSPISGHRSVSWYQQTPGQGLQFLFEYFSETQRNKGNFPGRFSGRQFSNSRSEMNVSTLELGDSALYLCASSLVVAGNNEQFFGPGTRLTVL.

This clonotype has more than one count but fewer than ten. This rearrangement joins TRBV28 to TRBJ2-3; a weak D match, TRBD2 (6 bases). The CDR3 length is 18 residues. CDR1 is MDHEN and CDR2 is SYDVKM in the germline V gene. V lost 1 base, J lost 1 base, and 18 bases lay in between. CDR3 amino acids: CASSLSPGLGSGTDTQYF. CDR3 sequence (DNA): TGTGCCAGCAGTTTATCCCCGGGGCTCGGGAGCGGCACAGATACGCAGTATTTT.

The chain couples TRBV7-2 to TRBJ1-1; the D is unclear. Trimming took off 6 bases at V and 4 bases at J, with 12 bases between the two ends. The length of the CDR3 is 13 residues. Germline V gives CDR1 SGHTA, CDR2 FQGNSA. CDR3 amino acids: CASSSTLGTEAFF. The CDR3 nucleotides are TGTGCCAGCAGTTCCACACTGGGCACTGAAGCTTTCTTT.

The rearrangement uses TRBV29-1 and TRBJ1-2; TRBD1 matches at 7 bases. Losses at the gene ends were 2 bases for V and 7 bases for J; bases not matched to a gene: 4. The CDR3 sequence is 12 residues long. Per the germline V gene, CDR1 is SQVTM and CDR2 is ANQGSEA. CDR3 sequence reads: CSVERGLSGYTF. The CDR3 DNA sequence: TGCAGCGTTGAAAGGGGGCTCAGTGGCTACACCTTC.

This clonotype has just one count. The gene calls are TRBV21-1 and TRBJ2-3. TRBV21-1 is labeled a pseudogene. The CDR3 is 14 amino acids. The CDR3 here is CASSKVRYTDTQYF. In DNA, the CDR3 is TGTGCCAGCAGCAAAGTAAGGTACACAGATACGCAGTATTTT.